This entry concerns a single T cell receptor (beta chain). It was with 60 Vbeta and 13 Jbeta primers that the PCR ran. Profiled with immunoSEQ multiplex PCR; TCRdb holds only in-frame clones, not every one. Here the sample spans around 180,000 clones, more than 60% being singletons. This specimen belongs to a study of cytomegalovirus exposure and HLA in healthy donors. This TCR was recovered from a woman aged 25 to 39 in good health and CMV-seropositive. The sequenced material came from PBMCs.

This CDR3 reads CASSLASSGRLYEQYF. CDR3 in DNA: TGTGCCAGCAGCTTAGCCTCCAGCGGGAGACTCTACGAGCAGTACTTC. The rearrangement links TRBV7-8 to TRBJ2-7; 8 nucleotides align to TRBD2. The V segment lost 0 bases and the J segment 3 bases; nucleotides outside the gene matches: 7. This CDR3 is built from 16 residues. CDR1 is SGHVS and CDR2 is FQNEAQ in the germline V gene.